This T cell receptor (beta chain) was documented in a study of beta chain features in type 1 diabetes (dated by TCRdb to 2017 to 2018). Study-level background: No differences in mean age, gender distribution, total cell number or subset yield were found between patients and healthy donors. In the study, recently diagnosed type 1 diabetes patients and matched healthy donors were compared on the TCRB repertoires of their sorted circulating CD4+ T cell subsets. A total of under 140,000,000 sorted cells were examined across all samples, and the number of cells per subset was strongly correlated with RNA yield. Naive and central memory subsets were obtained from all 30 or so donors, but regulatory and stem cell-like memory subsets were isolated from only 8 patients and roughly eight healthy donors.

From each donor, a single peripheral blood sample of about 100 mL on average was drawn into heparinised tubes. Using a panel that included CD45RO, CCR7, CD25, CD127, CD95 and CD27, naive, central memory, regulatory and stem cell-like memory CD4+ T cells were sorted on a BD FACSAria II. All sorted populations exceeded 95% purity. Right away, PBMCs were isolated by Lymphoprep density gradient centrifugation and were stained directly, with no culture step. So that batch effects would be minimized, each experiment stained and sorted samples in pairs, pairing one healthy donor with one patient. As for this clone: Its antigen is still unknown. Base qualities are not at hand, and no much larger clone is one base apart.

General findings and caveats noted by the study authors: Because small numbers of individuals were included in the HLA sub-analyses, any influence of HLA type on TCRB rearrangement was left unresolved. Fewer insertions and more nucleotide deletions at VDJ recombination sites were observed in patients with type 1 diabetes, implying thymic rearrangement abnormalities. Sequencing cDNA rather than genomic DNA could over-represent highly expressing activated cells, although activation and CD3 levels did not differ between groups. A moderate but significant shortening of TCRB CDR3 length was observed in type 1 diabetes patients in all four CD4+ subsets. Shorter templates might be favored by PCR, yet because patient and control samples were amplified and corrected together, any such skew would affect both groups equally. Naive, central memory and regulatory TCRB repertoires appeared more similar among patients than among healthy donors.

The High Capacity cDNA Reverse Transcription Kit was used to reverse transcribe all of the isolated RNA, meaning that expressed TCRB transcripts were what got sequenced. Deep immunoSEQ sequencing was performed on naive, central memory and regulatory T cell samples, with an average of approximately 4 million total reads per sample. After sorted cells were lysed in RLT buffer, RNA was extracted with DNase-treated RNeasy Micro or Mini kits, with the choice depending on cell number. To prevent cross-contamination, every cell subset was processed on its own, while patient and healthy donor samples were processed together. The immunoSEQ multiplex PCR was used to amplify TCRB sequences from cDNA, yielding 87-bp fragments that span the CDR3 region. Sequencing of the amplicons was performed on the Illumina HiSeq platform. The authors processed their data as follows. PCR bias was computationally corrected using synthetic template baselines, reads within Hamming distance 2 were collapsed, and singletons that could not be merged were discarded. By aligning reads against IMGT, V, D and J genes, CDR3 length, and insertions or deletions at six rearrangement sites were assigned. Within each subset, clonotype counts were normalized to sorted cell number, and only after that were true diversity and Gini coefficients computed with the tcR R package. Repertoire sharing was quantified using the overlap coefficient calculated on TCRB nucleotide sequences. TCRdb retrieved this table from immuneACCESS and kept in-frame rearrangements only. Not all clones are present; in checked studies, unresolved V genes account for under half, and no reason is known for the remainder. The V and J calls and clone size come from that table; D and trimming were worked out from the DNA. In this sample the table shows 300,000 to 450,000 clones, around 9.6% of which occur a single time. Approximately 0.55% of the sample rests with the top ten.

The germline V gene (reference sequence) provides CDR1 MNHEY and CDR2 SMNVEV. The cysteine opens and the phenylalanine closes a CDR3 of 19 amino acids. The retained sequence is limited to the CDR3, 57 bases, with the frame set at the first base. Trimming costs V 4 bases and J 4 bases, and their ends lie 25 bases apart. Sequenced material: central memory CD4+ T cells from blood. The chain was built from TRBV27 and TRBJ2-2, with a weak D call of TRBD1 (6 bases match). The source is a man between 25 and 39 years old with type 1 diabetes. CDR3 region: CASSSQGHLPEGFTGELFF. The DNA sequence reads TGTGCCAGCAGTTCCCAGGGACACCTTCCCGAGGGATTCACCGGGGAGCTGTTTTTT.